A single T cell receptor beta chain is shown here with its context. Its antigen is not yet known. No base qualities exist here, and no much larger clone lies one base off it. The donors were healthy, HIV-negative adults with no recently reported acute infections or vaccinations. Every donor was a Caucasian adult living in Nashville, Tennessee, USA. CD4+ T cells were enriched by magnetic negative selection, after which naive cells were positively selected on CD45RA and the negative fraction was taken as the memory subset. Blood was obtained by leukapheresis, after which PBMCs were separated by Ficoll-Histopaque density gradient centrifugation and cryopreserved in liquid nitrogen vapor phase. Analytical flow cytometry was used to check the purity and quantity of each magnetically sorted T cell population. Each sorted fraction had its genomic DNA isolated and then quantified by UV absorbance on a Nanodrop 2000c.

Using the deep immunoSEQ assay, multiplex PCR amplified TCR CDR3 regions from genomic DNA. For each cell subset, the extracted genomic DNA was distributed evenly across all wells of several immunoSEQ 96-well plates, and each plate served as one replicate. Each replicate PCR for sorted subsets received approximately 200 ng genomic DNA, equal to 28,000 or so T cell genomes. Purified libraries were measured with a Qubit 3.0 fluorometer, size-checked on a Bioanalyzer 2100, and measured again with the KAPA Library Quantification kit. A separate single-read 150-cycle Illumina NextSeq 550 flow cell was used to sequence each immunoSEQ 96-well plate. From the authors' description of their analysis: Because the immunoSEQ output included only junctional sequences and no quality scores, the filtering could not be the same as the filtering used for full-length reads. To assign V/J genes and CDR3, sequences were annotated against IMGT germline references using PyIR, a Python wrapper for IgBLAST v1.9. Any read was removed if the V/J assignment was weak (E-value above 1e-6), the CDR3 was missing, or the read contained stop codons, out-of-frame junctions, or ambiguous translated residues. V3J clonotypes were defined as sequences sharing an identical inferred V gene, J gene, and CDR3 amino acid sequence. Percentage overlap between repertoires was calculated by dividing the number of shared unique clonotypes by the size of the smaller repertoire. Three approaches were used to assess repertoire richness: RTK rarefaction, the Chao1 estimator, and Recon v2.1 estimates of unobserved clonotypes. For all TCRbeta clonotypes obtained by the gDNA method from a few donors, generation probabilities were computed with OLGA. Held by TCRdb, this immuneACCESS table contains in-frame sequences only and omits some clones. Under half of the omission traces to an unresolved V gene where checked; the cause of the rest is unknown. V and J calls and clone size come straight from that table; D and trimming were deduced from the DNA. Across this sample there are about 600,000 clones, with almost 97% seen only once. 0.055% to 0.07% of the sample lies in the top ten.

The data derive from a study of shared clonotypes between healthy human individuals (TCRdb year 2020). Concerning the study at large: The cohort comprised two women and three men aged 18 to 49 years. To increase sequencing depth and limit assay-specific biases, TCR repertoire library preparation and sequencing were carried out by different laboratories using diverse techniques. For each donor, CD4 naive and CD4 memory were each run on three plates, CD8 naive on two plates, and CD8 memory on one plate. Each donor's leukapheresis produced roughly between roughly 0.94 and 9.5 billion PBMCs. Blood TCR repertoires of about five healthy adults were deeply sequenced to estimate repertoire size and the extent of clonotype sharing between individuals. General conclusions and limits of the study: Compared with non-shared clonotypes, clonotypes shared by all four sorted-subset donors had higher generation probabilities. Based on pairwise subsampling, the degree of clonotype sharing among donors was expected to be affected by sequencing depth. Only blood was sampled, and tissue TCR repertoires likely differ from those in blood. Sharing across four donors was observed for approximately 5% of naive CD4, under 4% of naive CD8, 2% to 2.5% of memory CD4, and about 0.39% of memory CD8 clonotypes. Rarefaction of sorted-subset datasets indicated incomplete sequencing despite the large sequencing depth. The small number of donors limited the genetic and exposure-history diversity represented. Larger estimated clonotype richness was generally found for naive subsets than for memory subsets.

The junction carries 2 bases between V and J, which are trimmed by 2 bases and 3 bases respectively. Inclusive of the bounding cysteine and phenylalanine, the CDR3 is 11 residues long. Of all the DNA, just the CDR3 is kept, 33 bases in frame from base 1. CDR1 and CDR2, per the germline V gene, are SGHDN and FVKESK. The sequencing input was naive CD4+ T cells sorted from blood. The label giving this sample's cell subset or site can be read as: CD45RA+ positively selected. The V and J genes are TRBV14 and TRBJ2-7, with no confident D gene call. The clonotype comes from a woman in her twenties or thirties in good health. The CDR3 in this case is CASSQYYEQYF. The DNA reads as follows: TGTGCCAGCAGCCAATACTACGAGCAGTACTTC.